The clone carrying this T cell receptor beta chain occurred a few times. Its target is unknown. The entry originates in a study of T cell repertoires in cytomegalovirus infection. Study information: CMV epitopes that were recently identified and HLA-C-restricted were used alongside well-studied HLA-B-restricted ones. TCR beta signatures that were public indicated CMV infection and matching HLA type.

Notes on the study in general: Clonotypes of TCR beta that were HLA-C-restricted and CMV-specific dominated the ex vivo response.

TCRdb processed the reads anew with MiXCR; each CDR3 protein has one entry. Of some 500,000 distinct CDR3 sequences in the sample, over 35% were seen once. The germline gives CDR1 SGHTA, CDR2 FQGNSA. The V gene lost 5 bases and the J gene lost 6 bases, with 17 bases spanning the gap. The CDR3 is 15 amino acids. The starting material was cultured PBMCs, obtained from culture after CMV antigen stimulation. This rearrangement joins TRBV7-2 to TRBJ1-5; D possibly corresponds to TRBD1 (6 bases). The sequence was collected from a human donor in good health (CMV status not recorded). Some clones in this sample may be carry-over from other donors' samples. CDR3 DNA sequence: TGTGCCAGCAGCCGGGGGGCCAGGGAAGCTCAGCCCCAGCATTTT. Translation gives CASSRGAREAQPQHF.